The sequence of this T cell receptor (beta chain) was determined in a study of T cell changes during pregnancy in multiple sclerosis. Trimming took 2 bases from V and 2 from J, leaving 10 bases between them. This CDR3 spans 14 amino acids. Germline V gives CDR1 ENHRY, CDR2 SYGVKD. Assay: immunoSEQ multiplex PCR; the TCRdb copy retains only in-frame clones and omits some. The sample includes approximately 130,000 clones, around 95% of them seen just once. The V call is TRBV10-3, the J call TRBJ2-7; D unresolved. The source was peripheral blood, collected after pregnancy. The clonotype comes from a female donor with multiple sclerosis, enrolled in a pregnancy study. Written as DNA, the CDR3 is TGTGCCATCAGTGAGCCTTCGGTGACCTACGAGCAGTACTTC. Encoded protein: CAISEPSVTYEQYF.